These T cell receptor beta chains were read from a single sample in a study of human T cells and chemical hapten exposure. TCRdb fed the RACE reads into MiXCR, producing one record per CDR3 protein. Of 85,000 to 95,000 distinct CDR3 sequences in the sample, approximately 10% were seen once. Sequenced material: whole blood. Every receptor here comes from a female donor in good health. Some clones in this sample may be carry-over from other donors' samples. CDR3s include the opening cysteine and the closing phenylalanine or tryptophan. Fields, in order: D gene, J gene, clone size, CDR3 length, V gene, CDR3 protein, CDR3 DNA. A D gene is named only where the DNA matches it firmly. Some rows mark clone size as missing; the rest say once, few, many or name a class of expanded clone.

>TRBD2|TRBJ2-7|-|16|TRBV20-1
CSATVAGGPKCLEQYF
TGCAGTGCGACCGTAGCGGGAGGGCCGAAATGTCTCGAGCAGTACTTC
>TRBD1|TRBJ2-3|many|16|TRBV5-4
CASNIYRDRVRDTQYF
TGTGCCAGCAACATCTACCGGGACAGGGTGCGAGATACGCAGTATTTT
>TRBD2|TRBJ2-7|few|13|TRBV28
CASRTGLTHEQYF
TGTGCCAGCAGGACGGGACTAACTCACGAGCAGTACTTC
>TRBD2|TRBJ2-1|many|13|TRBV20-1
CSATEVAGVEQFF
TGCAGTGCAACCGAAGTAGCGGGAGTTGAGCAGTTCTTC
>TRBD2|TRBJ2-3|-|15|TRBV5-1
CASSFSGSDTDTQYF
TGCGCCAGCAGCTTTAGCGGGAGTGACACAGATACGCAGTATTTT
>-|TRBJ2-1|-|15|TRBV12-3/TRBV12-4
CASSVLAYSYNEQFF
TGTGCCAGCAGTGTTTTGGCGTACTCCTACAATGAGCAGTTCTTC
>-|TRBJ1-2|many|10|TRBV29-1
CSVEAGVHTF
TGCAGCGTTGAGGCGGGAGTCCACACCTTC
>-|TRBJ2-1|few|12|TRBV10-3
CAISENGPLQFF
TGTGCCATCAGTGAAAACGGACCTCTACAGTTCTTC
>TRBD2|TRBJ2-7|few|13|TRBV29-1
CSVVTSGSYEQYF
TGCAGCGTCGTGACTAGCGGGTCCTACGAGCAGTACTTC
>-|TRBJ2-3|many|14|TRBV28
CASRAGADEDTQYF
TGTGCCAGCAGGGCAGGGGCGGACGAAGATACGCAGTATTTT
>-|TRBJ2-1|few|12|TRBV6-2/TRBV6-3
CASSYSLNEQFF
TGTGCCAGCAGTTACTCCCTCAATGAGCAGTTCTTC
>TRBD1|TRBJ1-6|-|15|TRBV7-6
CASSPIPGTGSPLHF
TGTGCCAGCAGCCCAATCCCCGGGACAGGTTCACCCCTCCACTTT
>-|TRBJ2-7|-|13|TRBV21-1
CASSETGSYEQYF
TGTGCCAGCAGCGAGACAGGGTCCTACGAGCAGTACTTC
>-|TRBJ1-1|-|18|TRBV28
CASSPRPSKGQGNTEAFF
TGTGCCAGCAGTCCCCGACCCTCCAAGGGCCAGGGGAACACTGAAGCTTTCTTT
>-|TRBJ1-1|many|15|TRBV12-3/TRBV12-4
CASSPGFTVNTEAFF
TGTGCCAGCAGTCCGGGCTTCACCGTCAACACTGAAGCTTTCTTT
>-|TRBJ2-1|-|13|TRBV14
CASSQGRYNEQFF
TGTGCCAGCAGCCAAGGACGGTACAATGAGCAGTTCTTC
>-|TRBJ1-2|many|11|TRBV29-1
CSVVQVYGYTF
TGCAGCGTTGTCCAGGTCTATGGCTACACCTTC
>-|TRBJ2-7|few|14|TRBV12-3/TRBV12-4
CASSQHPSRSEQYF
TGTGCCAGCAGCCAACACCCAAGTAGAAGCGAGCAGTACTTC
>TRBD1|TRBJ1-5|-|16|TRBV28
CASGGTDSYSNQPQHF
TGTGCCAGCGGCGGGACAGACAGTTATAGCAATCAGCCCCAGCATTTT
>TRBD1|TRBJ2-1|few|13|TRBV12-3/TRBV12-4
CASSFRQGNEQFF
TGTGCCAGCAGTTTTAGACAGGGAAATGAGCAGTTCTTC
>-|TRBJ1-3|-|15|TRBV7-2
CASSLGPISGNTIYF
TGTGCCAGCAGCTTAGGGCCGATCTCTGGAAACACCATATATTTT
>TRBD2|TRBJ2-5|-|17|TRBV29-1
CSVEDPRAGEIGETQYF
TGCAGCGTTGAAGATCCCCGAGCGGGAGAGATTGGAGAGACCCAGTACTTC
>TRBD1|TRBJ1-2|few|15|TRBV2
CASSLDRGQIYGYTF
TGTGCCAGCAGTCTAGACAGGGGGCAAATCTATGGCTACACCTTC
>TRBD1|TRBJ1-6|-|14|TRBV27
CASSMTGGGSPLHF
TGTGCCAGCAGTATGACAGGGGGCGGTTCACCCCTCCACTTT
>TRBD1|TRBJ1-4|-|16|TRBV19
CASSLLLGGGGEKLFF
TGTGCCAGTAGCCTCCTATTGGGCGGAGGGGGCGAAAAACTGTTTTTT
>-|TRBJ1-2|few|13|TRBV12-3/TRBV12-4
CASSPDINYGYTF
TGTGCCAGCAGCCCCGACATAAACTATGGCTACACCTTC
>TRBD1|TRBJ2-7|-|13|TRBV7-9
CASERQGPFEQYF
TGTGCCAGCGAGAGACAGGGTCCTTTCGAGCAGTACTTC
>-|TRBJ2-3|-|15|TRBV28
CASSSYSGLPDTQYF
TGTGCCAGCAGTTCCTACTCGGGGTTACCAGATACGCAGTATTTT
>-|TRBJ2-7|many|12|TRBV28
CASSLWWGEQYF
TGTGCCAGCAGTCTCTGGTGGGGGGAGCAGTACTTC
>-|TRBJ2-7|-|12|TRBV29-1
CSVDTQGNEQYF
TGCAGCGTTGACACCCAGGGAAACGAGCAGTACTTC
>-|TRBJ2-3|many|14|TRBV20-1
CSATAPSSTDTQYF
TGCAGTGCCACAGCGCCATCCAGCACAGATACGCAGTATTTT
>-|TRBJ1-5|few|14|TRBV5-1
CASSWDGSNQPQHF
TGCGCCAGCAGCTGGGACGGGTCTAATCAGCCCCAGCATTTT
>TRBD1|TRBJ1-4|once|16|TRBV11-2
CASSFIRDRVYEKLFF
TGTGCCAGCAGCTTCATTCGGGACAGGGTATATGAAAAACTGTTTTTT
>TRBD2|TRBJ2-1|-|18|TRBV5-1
CASSPGLAGGSSYNEQFF
TGCGCCAGCAGCCCCGGACTAGCGGGAGGAAGCTCCTACAATGAGCAGTTCTTC
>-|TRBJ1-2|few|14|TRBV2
CASSELGGPRGYTF
TGTGCCAGCAGTGAACTAGGGGGACCTAGAGGCTACACCTTC
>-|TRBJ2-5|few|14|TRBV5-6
CASSEDRAQETQYF
TGTGCCAGCAGCGAGGACAGAGCACAAGAGACCCAGTACTTC
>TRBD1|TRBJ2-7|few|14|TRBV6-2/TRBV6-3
CASRQGVGDYEQYF
TGTGCCAGCAGGCAGGGGGTAGGAGACTACGAGCAGTACTTC
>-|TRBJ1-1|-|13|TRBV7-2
CASSFYRDTEAFF
TGTGCCAGCAGCTTCTACCGGGACACTGAAGCTTTCTTT
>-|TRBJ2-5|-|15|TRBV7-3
CASSLRGGATETQYF
TGTGCCAGCAGCTTAAGAGGGGGAGCGACGGAGACCCAGTACTTC
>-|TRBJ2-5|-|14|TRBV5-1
CASSLSAGQETQYF
TGCGCCAGCAGCTTGTCGGCAGGACAAGAGACCCAGTACTTC
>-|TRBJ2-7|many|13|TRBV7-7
CASSLGRSYEQYF
TGTGCTAGCAGCTTAGGGCGGTCCTACGAGCAGTACTTC
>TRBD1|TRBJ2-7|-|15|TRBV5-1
CASRQGTGVSYEQYF
TGCGCCAGCCGACAGGGGACAGGGGTCTCCTACGAGCAGTACTTC
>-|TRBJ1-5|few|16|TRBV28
CASSFRGAQRNQPQHF
TGTGCCAGCAGTTTTAGGGGGGCCCAGCGGAATCAGCCCCAGCATTTT